This T cell receptor (beta chain) was observed in a study (dated by TCRdb to between 2014 and 2017). Study-level background: Whether tumor-infiltrating Tregs in breast cancer are recruited from blood Tregs or converted in situ from other CD4+ T cell subsets was tested.

Naive CD4+ T cells were purified with the Miltenyi Naive CD4+ T Cell Isolation kit, with Tregs depleted using CD25 microbeads. Tregs, naive and memory CD4+ T cells from tumor, blood and ipsilateral draining lymph nodes of 4 or 5 breast cancer patients underwent full-length TCR alpha and beta sequencing. Mononuclear cells from lymph nodes or approximately 50 ml of peripheral blood were isolated by Ficoll density gradient centrifugation. FACS confirmed that the sorted cell populations were more than 90% pure. Full-length TCR variable regions were amplified by 5' RACE PCR with constant-region reverse primers, followed by semi-nested PCR with Nested Universal Primer A. The ReliaPrep RNA Cell Miniprep System was used to extract total RNA, which was then reverse transcribed into 5'RACE-ready cDNA with the SMARTer RACE 5'/3' Kit. Multiplex adaptors were used to barcode the full-length TCR alpha and beta libraries, which were then sequenced on an Illumina MiSeq. Regarding the original processing steps: Sequencing data were pooled across the five patients for each of nine subset-tissue groups and compared by unsupervised clustering of TCR gene usage. Repertoire similarity was calculated with the Morisita-Horn index, weighting shared sequences by their contribution to each repertoire. The raw public data were reprocessed by TCRdb itself: fastp quality trimming at Q25, MiXCR clonotype calling, in-frame beta chains only. Rows are combined by CDR3 protein, so each entry shows the most common genes and DNA. The V and J calls were determined by TCRdb, not by the authors. The sample profile shows roughly 52,000 distinct CDR3 sequences; more than 15% of them were found once. The top ten hold around 2.3% of the sample.

The sample holds many counts of this clonotype. The antigen it recognizes is unknown. One base away there is no much larger clone; base qualities are not given. Findings and caveats that apply to the study as a whole: The greatest overlap of tumor-infiltrating Treg TCR alpha and beta sequences was with tumor naive CD4+ T cells, followed next by blood naive CD4+ T cells. Rather than covering whole repertoires, validation in the larger cohort was restricted to a single TCR beta V-J rearrangement. In terms of TCR gene usage, tumor memory CD4+ T cells clustered together with blood and lymph node memory CD4+ cells, as well as with lymph node naive CD4+ cells.

The CDR3 covers 14 residues, taking in both the cysteine and the phenylalanine. Only the CDR3 part of the read is kept: 42 bases, read in frame from the first base. CDR1 and CDR2 are drawn from the germline V gene: SGHRS, YFSETQ. Relative to germline, V is 4 bases shorter and J is 6 bases shorter, with 16 bases between their ends. The rearranged segments are TRBV5-1 and TRBJ1-2, with TRBD1 tentatively as D gene (5 bases match). The receptor comes from a female donor with breast cancer. Sequences were obtained from naive CD4+ T cells sorted from blood. Taken with the paper, the label for cell subset or site translates to: naive CD4+ T cells, CD4+CD45RA+CD25-. CDR3 loop: CASSPGPASDGYTF. The DNA sequence is given as TGCGCCAGCAGCCCGGGACCCGCTTCAGATGGCTACACCTTC.